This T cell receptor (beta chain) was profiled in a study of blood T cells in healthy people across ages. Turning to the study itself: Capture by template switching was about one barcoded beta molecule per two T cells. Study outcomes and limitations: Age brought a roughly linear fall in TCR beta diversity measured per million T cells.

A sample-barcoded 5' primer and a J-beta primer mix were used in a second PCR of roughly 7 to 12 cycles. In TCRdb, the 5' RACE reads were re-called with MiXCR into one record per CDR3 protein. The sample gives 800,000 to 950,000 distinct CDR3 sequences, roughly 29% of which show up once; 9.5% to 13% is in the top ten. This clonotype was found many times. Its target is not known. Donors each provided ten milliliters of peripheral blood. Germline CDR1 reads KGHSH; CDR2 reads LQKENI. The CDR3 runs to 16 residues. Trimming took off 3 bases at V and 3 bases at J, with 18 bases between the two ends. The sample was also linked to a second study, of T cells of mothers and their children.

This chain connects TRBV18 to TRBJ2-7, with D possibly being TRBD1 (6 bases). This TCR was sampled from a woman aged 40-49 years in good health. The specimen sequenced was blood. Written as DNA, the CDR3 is TGTGCCAGCTCACCCGGTCAGGGGCAGGGCTACTACGAGCAGTACTTC. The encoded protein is CASSPGQGQGYYEQYF.